Sequencing of this TCR beta chain was carried out in a study of identical twins. It was template switching that added a universal primer site, and there were unique molecular identifiers on the cDNA. TCRdb passed the 5' RACE reads through MiXCR, listing each CDR3 protein once. The data show some 710,000 distinct CDR3 sequences, with roughly 6% seen just once and 1.5% to 2% held by the top ten. Findings and limits, study-wide: Findings came from cross-sectional statistics, without long-term follow-up of donors. Modeled out-of-frame TCR alpha sharing in monozygotic twins fell below observed levels. Insertion counts were lower in abundant cord blood beta clonotypes, a trend that memory repertoires did not show.

This clonotype was detected many times. The antigen is not known. CDR3 length: 13 amino acids. The V end was cut by 3 bases, the J end by 4 bases, with 9 bases between. Germline CDR1 reads MNHEY; CDR2 reads SMNVEV (reference sequence). The sequencing sample was made of naive T cells sorted from blood. This rearrangement joins TRBV27 to TRBJ1-1, with a weak D call TRBD1 (5 bases). The sequence was obtained from a man between 18 and 29 years old in good health. CDR3 protein: CASSFWGGTEAFF. The CDR3 bases are TGTGCCAGCAGTTTCTGGGGGGGCACTGAAGCTTTCTTT.